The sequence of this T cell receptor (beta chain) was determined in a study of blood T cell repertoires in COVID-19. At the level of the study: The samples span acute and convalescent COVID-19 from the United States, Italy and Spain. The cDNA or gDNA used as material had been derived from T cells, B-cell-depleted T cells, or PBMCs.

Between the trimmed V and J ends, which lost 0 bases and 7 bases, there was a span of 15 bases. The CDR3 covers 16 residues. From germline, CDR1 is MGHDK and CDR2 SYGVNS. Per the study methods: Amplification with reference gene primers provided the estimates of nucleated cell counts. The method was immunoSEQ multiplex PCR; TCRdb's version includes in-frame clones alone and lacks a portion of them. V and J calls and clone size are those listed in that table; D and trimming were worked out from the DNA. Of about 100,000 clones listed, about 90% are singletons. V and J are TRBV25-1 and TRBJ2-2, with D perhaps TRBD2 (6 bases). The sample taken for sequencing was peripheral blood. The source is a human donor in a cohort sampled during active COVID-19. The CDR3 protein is CASSEYSSPGSGELFF. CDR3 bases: TGTGCCAGCAGTGAATATTCCAGCCCCGGGAGCGGGGAGCTGTTTTTT.